This T cell receptor (beta chain) was recorded in a study of beta chain features in type 1 diabetes. Study summary: Patients shared similar age, gender and cell yields with healthy donors.

Regarding the study as a whole: Equally in patients and controls, PCR might preferentially amplify shorter templates. TCRB CDR3s from Type 1 diabetes patients were moderately but significantly shorter in all four CD4+ subsets.

Looked up from germline, CDR1 is SGHDN and CDR2 is FVKESK. The CDR3 extends over 15 amino acids. The junction had 8 bases not matched to a gene; V was cut back by 5 bases and J by 2 bases. What was sequenced were expressed TCRB transcripts, since all of the isolated RNA had been reverse transcribed. Libraries were prepared by immunoSEQ multiplex PCR; TCRdb keeps only in-frame clonotypes and omits some of them. The repertoire has about 190,000 clones, roughly 8% of them found once; the top ten carry roughly 0.46%. This clone was counted ten times or more. Its antigen is as yet unknown. CD45RO/CCR7/CD25/CD127/CD95/CD27 staining was used to isolate CD4+ naive, central memory, regulatory and stem cell-like memory cells by sorting.

Source material: central memory CD4+ T cells from blood. The chain combines TRBV14 with TRBJ1-2, with 7 nucleotides matching TRBD1. The sequence was obtained from a man aged 18 to 29 with type 1 diabetes. This CDR3 is CASSSADRWNYGYTF. DNA of the CDR3: TGTGCCAGCAGCTCCGCGGACAGGTGGAACTATGGCTACACCTTC. The variable domain in full, with the rest retrieved from reference TRBV14 and TRBJ1-2, is EAGVTQFPSHSVIEKGQTVTLRCDPISGHDNLYWYRRVMGKEIKFLLHFVKESKQDESGMPNNRFLAERTGGTYSTLKVQPAELEDSGVYFCASSSADRWNYGYTFGSGTRLTVV.